The clone carrying this T cell receptor beta chain has just a few counts. The antigen remains unidentified. The data are from a study of cytomegalovirus exposure and HLA in healthy donors. The CDR3 length is 14 residues. V lost 5 bases to trimming and J lost 5 bases; unmatched junction nucleotides: 6. The germline CDR1 and CDR2 sequences are SGHTA and FQGNSA. Overall study findings and caveats: Researchers catalogued 150 or so TCR beta chains as cytomegalovirus-associated. Diagnosis of cytomegalovirus status made by the classifier reportedly showed high specificity and sensitivity.

Assay: immunoSEQ multiplex PCR; the TCRdb copy retains only in-frame clones and omits some. This sample has approximately 100,000 clones, with roughly 92% found just once. This TCR came from a woman aged 25 to 39 in good health and CMV-seropositive. This chain uses TRBV7-2 with TRBJ1-2; TRBD1 matches at 9 bases. The sample consisted of PBMCs. Here the CDR3 DNA reads TGTGCCAGCAGCATGACCGGGACAGGGTATGGCTACACCTTC. Encoded protein: CASSMTGTGYGYTF.